Shown below are 7 T cell receptor beta chains from a single sample sequenced in a study of beta chain features in type 1 diabetes. Expressed TCRB transcripts were sequenced because the isolated RNA had all been reverse transcribed beforehand. Clones were sequenced by immunoSEQ multiplex PCR, and TCRdb holds only the in-frame ones, with some missing. The top ten hold almost 0.055% of the sample, which has fewer than 250,000 clones, under 70% seen once. Sequencing was done on a sample of naive CD4+ T cells from blood. The receptors here all came from a young man in good health.

This sequence joins TRBV5-6 and TRBJ2-6; D is possibly TRBD2 (5 bases). This CDR3 contains 15 residues. Trimming shortened V by 3 bases and J by 5 bases, and 12 bases separated the two germline ends. Germline CDR1 and CDR2: SGHDT and YYEEEE. CDR3 loop: CASSSESGRANVLTF. The CDR3 bases are TGTGCCAGCAGCTCGGAGAGCGGTCGGGCCAACGTCCTGACTTTC.

The chain uses TRBV12-5 and TRBJ2-5; D uncertain. Between the trimmed V and J ends, which lost 0 bases and 2 bases, there was a span of 10 bases. CDR3 size: 15 residues. Germline V gene lookup returns CDR1 LGHNT and CDR2 FRNRAP. In DNA form, the CDR3 reads TGTGCTAGTGGTTTGGTTGTAGGGCTACAAGAGACCCAGTACTTC. Translation gives CASGLVVGLQETQYF.

The genes are TRBV5-6 and TRBJ2-7; no clear D. Trimming cost V 3 bases and J 1 base, with 11 bases left between them. The CDR3 runs 14 residues. Germline V gives CDR1 SGHDT, CDR2 YYEEEE. This CDR3 reads CASSWRRESYEQYF. DNA for the CDR3: TGTGCCAGCAGCTGGCGAAGGGAATCCTACGAGCAGTACTTC.

The CDR3 DNA is TGTGCCAGCAGCTCCCTAGCGGGTCTATCCAAAAACATTCAGTACTTC. This codes for CASSSLAGLSKNIQYF. The V gene is TRBV9, the J gene TRBJ2-4, with 8 bases fitting TRBD2. This CDR3 comprises 16 residues. After removal of 4 bases from V and 2 bases from J, the junction contained 8 bases not matched to a gene. CDR1 and CDR2 (germline): SGDLS, YYNGEE.

This clone was counted once. The chain couples TRBV28 to TRBJ2-4, with 10 nucleotides matching TRBD1. J gave up 5 bases and V 6 bases, and 1 base lay outside the gene matches. Germline-derived CDR1 and CDR2 are MDHEN and SYDVKM. The CDR3 runs 13 residues. The CDR3 sequence is CASRDRGENIQYF. The CDR3 coding sequence is TGTGCCAGCAGGGACAGGGGGGAAAACATTCAGTACTTC.

This chain connects TRBV5-1 to TRBJ2-4; no firm D call. Germline V gives CDR1 SGHRS, CDR2 YFSETQ. Trimming took 1 base from V and 8 from J, leaving 16 bases between them. This CDR3 spans 15 amino acids. The CDR3 DNA follows: TGCGCCAGCAGCTTGTCAGGCTCCTTTGGGGACATTCAGTACTTC. The encoded protein is CASSLSGSFGDIQYF.

The CDR3 loop is CASSPRRLGGELFF. CDR3 nucleotide sequence: TGTGCCAGCAGCCCCCGGAGGTTGGGCGGGGAGCTGTTTTTT. The rearrangement uses TRBV9 and TRBJ2-2; D is perhaps TRBD2 (5 bases). The CDR3 totals 14 residues. Trimming pared 4 bases from V and 7 bases from J, leaving 14 bases between. Germline V CDR1 and CDR2: SGDLS, YYNGEE.